The TCR beta chain under discussion was sequenced for a study of Ad26.COV2.S vaccination and SARS-CoV-2 variants. Across the study: The vaccine Ad26.COV2.S was put into the muscle once, or twice with 56 days between.

The data were produced by immunoSEQ multiplex PCR, yet TCRdb's version contains in-frame clones alone and is incomplete. This table has nearly 400,000 clones, about 89% appearing once. The treatment was: 15 to 20 received Ad26.COV2.S at low or high dose, single or two shots; roughly five received placebo; per-sample allocation not given. The study sampled participants on day 63 after the first vaccine or placebo injection. An Ad26 vector expressing Wuhan-strain SARS-CoV-2 spike served as the vaccine. The specimen comprised peripheral blood, sampled in a trial of Ad26.COV2.S vaccine versus placebo. The TCR originated in a person between 18 and 59 years old who received the Ad26.COV2.S COVID-19 vaccine or a placebo.

Written as DNA, the CDR3 is TGTGCCAGCAGCCGGGACAGGGGGAATTCACCCCTCCACTTT. It codes for CASSRDRGNSPLHF. The chain has TRBV6-2 or TRBV6-3 and TRBJ1-6; 11 bases agree with TRBD1. The ends lost 6 bases at V and 7 bases at J; junction bases unmatched: 2. Germline V gives CDR1 MNHEY, CDR2 SVGEGT. This CDR3 is 14 amino acids long.